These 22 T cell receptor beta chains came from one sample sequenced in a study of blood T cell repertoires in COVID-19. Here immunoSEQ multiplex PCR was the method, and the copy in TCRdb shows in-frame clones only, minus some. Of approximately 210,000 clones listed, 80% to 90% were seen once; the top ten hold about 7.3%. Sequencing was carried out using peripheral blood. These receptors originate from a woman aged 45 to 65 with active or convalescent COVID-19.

The chain's CDR3 is CASSWTSGSYEQYF. CDR3 sequence (DNA): TGTGCCAGCAGCTGGACTAGCGGGAGCTACGAGCAGTACTTC. This sequence joins TRBV7-3 and TRBJ2-7; 13 bases fit TRBD2. The CDR3 covers 14 residues. CDR1 and CDR2 (germline): SGHTA, FQGTGA. Losses at the gene ends were 4 bases for V and 3 bases for J; bases not matched to a gene: 0.

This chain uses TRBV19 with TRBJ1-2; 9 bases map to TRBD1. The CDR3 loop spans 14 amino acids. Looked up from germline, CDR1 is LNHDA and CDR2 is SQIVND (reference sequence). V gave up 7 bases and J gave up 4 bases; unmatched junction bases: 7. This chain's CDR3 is CASTTGGYSYGYTF. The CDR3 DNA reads TGTGCCAGTACTACAGGGGGCTACAGCTATGGCTACACCTTC.

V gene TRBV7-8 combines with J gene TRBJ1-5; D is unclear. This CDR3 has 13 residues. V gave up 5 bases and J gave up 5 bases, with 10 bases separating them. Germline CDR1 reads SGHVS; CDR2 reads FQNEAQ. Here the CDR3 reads CASSPDTYQPQHF. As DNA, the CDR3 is TGTGCCAGCAGCCCCGACACCTATCAGCCCCAGCATTTT.

The chain's CDR3 is CASSEERGTSGNNEQFF. In DNA form, the CDR3 reads TGTGCCAGCAGTGAAGAAAGGGGCACTAGCGGAAACAATGAGCAGTTCTTC. V and J are TRBV2 and TRBJ2-1; 8 nucleotides agree with TRBD2. The CDR3 runs to 17 residues. Germline V gene data show CDR1 as SNHLY and CDR2 as FYNNEI. Germline trimming cut 1 base from V and 5 bases from J; bases unmatched to any gene: 10.

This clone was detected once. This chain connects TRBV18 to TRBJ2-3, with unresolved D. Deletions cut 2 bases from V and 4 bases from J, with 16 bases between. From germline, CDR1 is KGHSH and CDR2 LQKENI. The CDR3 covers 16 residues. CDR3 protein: CASSPVALELADTQYF. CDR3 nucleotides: TGTGCCAGCTCACCAGTGGCTCTCGAATTGGCAGATACGCAGTATTTT.

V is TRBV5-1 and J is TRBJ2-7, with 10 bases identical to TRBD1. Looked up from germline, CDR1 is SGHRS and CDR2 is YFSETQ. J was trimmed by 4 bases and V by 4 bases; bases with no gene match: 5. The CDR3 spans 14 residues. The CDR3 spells CASSTTGGGYEQYV. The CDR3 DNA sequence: TGCGCCAGCAGCACGACAGGGGGCGGATACGAGCAGTACGTC.

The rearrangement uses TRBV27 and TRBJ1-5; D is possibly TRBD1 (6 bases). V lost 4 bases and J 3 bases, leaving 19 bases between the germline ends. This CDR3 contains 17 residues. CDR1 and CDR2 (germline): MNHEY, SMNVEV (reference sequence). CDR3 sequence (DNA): TGTGCCAGCAGTTACGCACAGGGAGAGGGGTTCAATCAGCCCCAGCATTTT. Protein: CASSYAQGEGFNQPQHF.

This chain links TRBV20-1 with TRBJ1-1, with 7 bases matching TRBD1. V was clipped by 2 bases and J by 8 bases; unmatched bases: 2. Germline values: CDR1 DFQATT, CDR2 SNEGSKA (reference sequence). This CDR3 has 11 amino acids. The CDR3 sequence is CSARSQGEAFF. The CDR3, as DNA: TGCAGTGCTAGATCACAGGGGGAAGCTTTCTTT.

DNA for the CDR3: TGCGCCAGCAGCTTGGAGAGACACTCGAACACCGGGGAGCTGTTTTTT. It specifies CASSLERHSNTGELFF. The chain couples TRBV5-1 to TRBJ2-2; D is ambiguous. Per germline, CDR1 SGHRS and CDR2 YFSETQ. The CDR3 covers 16 residues. Trimming shortened V by 0 bases and J by 0 bases, and 9 bases separated the two germline ends.

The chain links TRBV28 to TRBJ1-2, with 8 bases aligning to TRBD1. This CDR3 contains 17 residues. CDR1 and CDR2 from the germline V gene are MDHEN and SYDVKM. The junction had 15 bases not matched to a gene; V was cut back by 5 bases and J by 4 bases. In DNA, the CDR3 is TGTGCCAGCAGTCAGTGGGGCGACAGGGGTGGAGTCTATGGCTACACCTTC. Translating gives CASSQWGDRGGVYGYTF.

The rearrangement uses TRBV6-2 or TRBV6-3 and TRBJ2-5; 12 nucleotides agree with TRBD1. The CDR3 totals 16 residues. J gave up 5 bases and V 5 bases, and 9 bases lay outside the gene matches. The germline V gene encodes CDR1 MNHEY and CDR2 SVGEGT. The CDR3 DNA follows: TGTGCCAGCAGTCAGCCGGGACAGGGGGCGGGTGAGACCCAGTACTTC. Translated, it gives CASSQPGQGAGETQYF.

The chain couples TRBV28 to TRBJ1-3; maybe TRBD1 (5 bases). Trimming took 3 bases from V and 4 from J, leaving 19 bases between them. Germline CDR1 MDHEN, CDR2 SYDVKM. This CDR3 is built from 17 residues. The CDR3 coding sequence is TGTGCCAGCAGTTTTAGCGGGACGGGCAGCTCGGGAAACACCATATATTTT. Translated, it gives CASSFSGTGSSGNTIYF.

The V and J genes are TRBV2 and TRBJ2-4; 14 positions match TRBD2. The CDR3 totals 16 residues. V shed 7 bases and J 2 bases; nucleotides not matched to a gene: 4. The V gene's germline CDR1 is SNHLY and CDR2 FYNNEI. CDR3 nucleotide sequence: TGTGCCAGCAAGGGACTAGCGGGAGTTACCAAAAACATTCAGTACTTC. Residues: CASKGLAGVTKNIQYF.

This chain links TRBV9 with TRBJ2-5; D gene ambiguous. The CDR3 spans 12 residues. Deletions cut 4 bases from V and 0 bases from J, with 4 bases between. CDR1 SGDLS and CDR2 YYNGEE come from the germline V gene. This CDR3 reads CASSFNQETQYF. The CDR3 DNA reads TGTGCCAGCAGCTTCAACCAAGAGACCCAGTACTTC.

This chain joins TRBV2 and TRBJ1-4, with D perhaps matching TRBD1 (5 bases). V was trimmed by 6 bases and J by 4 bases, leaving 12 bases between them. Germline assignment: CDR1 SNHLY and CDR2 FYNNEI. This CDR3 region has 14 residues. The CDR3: CASSRGGNNEKLFF. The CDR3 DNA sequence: TGTGCCAGCAGCCGCGGGGGAAATAATGAAAAACTGTTTTTT.

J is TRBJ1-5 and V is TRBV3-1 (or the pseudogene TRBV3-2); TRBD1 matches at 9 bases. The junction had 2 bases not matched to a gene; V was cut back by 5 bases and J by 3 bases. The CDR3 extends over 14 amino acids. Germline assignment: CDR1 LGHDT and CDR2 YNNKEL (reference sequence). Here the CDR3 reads CASSDRGSNQPQHF. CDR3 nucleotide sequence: TGTGCCAGCAGCGACAGGGGGTCCAATCAGCCCCAGCATTTT.

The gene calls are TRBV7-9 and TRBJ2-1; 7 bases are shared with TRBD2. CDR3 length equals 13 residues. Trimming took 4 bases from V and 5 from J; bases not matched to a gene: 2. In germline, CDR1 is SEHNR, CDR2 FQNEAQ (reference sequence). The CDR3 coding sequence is TGTGCCAGCAGCTCCGGACTAGACAATGAGCAGTTCTTC. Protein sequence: CASSSGLDNEQFF.

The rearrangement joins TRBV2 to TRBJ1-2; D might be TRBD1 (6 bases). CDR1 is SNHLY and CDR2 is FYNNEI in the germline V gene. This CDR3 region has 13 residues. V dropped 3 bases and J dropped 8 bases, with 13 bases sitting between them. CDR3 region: CASSDTGYTGYTF. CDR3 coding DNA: TGTGCCAGCAGTGACACAGGGTACACGGGCTACACCTTC.

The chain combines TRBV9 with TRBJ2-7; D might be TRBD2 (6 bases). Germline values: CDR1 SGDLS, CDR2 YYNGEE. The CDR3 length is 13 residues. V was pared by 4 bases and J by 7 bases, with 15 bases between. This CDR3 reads CASSSGTPPEQYF. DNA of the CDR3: TGTGCCAGCAGCTCCGGGACTCCCCCGGAGCAGTACTTC.

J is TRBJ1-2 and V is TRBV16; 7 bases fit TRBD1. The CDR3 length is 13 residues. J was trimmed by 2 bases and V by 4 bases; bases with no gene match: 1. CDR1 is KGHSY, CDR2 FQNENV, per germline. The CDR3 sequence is CASSLTGNYGYTF. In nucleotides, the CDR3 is TGTGCCAGCAGCCTGACAGGGAACTATGGCTACACCTTC.

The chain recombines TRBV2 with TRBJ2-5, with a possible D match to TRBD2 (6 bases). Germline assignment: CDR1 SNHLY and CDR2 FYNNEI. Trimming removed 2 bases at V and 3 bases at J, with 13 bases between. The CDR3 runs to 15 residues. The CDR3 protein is CASSENGSGKETQYF. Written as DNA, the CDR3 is TGTGCCAGCAGTGAAAACGGTAGCGGTAAAGAGACCCAGTACTTC. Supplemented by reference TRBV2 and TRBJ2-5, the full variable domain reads EPEVTQTPSHQVTQMGQEVILRCVPISNHLYFYWYRQILGQKVEFLVSFYNNEISEKSEIFDDQFSVERPDGSNFTLKIRSTKLEDSAMYFCASSENGSGKETQYFGPGTRLLVL.

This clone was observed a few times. CDR3 in DNA: TGTGCCACCCCCTTTACAGACAGGGTGGGCACTGAAGCTTTCTTT. Amino acid sequence: CATPFTDRVGTEAFF. This sequence joins TRBV24-1 and TRBJ1-1; 7 positions agree with TRBD1. V shed 9 bases and J 4 bases; nucleotides not matched to a gene: 13. Per the germline V gene, CDR1 is KGHDR and CDR2 is SFDVKD. This CDR3 has 15 residues.